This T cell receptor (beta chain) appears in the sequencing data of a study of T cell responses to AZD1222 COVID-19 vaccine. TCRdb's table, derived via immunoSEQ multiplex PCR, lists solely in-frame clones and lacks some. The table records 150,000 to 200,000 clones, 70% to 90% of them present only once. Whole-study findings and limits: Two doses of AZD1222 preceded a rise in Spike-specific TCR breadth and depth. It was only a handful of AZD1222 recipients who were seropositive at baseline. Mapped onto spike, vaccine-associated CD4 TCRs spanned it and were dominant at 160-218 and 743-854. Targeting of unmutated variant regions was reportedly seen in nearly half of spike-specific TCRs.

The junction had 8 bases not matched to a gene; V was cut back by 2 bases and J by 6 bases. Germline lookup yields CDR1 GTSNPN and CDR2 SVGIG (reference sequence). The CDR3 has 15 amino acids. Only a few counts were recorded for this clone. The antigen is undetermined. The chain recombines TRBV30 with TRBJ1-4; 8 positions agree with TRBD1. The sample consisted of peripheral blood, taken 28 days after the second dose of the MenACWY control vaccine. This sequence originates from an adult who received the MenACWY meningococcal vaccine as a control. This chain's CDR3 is CAWSRLDRVDEKLFF. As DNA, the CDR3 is TGTGCCTGGAGTCGTTTGGACAGGGTGGATGAAAAACTGTTTTTT.